This TCR beta chain was identified during a study of blood T cell repertoires in COVID-19. At the level of the study: Donors in the United States, Italy and Spain gave samples during acute or convalescent COVID-19.

This CDR3 region has 14 residues. V lost 7 bases to trimming and J lost 6 bases, with 18 bases between them. CDR1 is MNHEY and CDR2 is SVGAGI in the germline V gene. Original data processing: Amplification with reference gene primers provided the estimates of nucleated cell counts. TCRdb keeps only in-frame clones here, not all; method: immunoSEQ multiplex PCR. V and J calls and clone size are those listed in that table; D and trimming were worked out from the DNA. The sample records around 250,000 clones, around 82% being singletons. The V gene is TRBV6-5, the J gene TRBJ1-1; possible D gene TRBD1, 6 bases. The origin of this receptor is a man aged 35 to 55 with active or convalescent COVID-19. Material for sequencing was peripheral blood. The DNA of the CDR3 is TGTGCCAGCACCCCGGGGGGGGGCTTTCCTGAAGCTTTCTTT. This sequence encodes CASTPGGGFPEAFF.